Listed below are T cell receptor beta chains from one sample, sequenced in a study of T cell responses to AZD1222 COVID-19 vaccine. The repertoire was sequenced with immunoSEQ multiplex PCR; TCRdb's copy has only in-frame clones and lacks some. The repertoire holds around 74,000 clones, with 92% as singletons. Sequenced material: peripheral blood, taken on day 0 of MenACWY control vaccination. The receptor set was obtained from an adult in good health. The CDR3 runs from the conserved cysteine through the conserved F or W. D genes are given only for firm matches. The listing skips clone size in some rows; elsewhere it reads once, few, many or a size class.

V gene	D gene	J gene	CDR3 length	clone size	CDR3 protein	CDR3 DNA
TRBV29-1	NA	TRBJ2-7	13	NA	CSVAERGNSEQYF	TGCAGCGTGGCAGAGAGGGGGAACAGCGAGCAGTACTTC
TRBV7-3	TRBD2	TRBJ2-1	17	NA	CASSSSKLAGVKYEQFF	TGTGCCAGCAGCTCCTCCAAACTAGCGGGAGTTAAGTATGAGCAGTTCTTC
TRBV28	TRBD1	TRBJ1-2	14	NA	CASSSGQGADGYTF	TGTGCCAGCAGTTCTGGACAGGGGGCGGATGGCTACACCTTC
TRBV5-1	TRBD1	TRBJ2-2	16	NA	CASRRGLSVNTGELFF	TGCGCCAGCAGGAGGGGGCTGTCGGTTAACACCGGGGAGCTGTTTTTT
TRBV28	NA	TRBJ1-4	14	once	CASSLPRSREKLFF	TGTGCCAGCAGTTTACCCAGGTCAAGAGAAAAACTGTTTTTT
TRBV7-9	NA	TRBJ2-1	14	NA	CASSLGHSNNEQFF	TGTGCCAGCAGCTTAGGACACTCTAACAATGAGCAGTTCTTC
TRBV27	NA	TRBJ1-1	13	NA	CASSQQGGTEAFF	TGTGCCAGCAGTCAACAGGGAGGCACTGAAGCTTTCTTT
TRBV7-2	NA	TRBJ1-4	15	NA	CASSFIHVGGEKLFF	TGTGCCAGCAGCTTCATCCACGTCGGGGGTGAAAAACTGTTTTTT
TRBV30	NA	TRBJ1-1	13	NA	CAWSGGPNTEAFF	TGTGCCTGGAGTGGAGGCCCGAACACTGAAGCTTTCTTT
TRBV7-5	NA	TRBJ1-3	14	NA	CVRSLALTGNTIYF	TGTGTCAGAAGCTTAGCGTTGACTGGAAACACCATATATTTT
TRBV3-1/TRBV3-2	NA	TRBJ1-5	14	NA	CASSQEARGQPQHF	TGTGCCAGCAGCCAAGAAGCGCGGGGCCAACCCCAGCATTTT
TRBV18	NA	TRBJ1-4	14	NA	CASSPLGGYEKLFF	TGTGCCAGCTCACCCCTGGGGGGTTATGAAAAACTGTTTTTT
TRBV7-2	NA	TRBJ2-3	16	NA	CASRYSGAGNVDTQYF	TGTGCCAGCAGATATTCGGGGGCGGGGAATGTGGATACGCAGTATTTT
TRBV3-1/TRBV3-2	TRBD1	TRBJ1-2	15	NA	CASSQDLGTANGYTF	TGTGCCAGCAGCCAAGATCTGGGGACAGCGAATGGCTACACCTTC
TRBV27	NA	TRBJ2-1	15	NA	CASSLGQGGYNEQFF	TGTGCCAGCAGTTTAGGGCAGGGGGGCTACAATGAGCAGTTCTTC
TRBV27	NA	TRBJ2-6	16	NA	CASSPRLGSGANVLTF	TGTGCCAGCAGCCCCCGCCTAGGGAGTGGGGCCAACGTCCTGACTTTC
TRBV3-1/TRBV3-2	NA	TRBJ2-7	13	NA	CASSHPDSEQQYF	TGTGCCAGCAGCCACCCCGACTCCGAACAGCAGTACTTC
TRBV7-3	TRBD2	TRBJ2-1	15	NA	CASSLSSGAYNEQFF	TGTGCCAGCAGCTTATCTAGCGGGGCCTACAATGAGCAGTTCTTC
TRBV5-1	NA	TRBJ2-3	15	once	CASRLAGLSTDTQYF	TGCGCCAGCAGATTAGCAGGGCTTAGCACAGATACGCAGTATTTT
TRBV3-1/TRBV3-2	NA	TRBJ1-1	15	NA	CASSQGEGWGTEAFF	TGTGCCAGCAGCCAAGGGGAGGGCTGGGGCACTGAAGCTTTCTTT
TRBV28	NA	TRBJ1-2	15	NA	CASSLWDSLRDGYTF	TGTGCCAGCAGTTTATGGGACAGTTTGAGGGATGGCTACACCTTC
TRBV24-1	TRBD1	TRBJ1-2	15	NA	CATSDPKTGYYGYTF	TGTGCCACCAGTGACCCTAAGACAGGGTACTATGGCTACACCTTC
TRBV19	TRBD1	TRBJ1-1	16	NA	CASSAWTGFMNTEAFF	TGTGCCAGTAGTGCCTGGACAGGATTCATGAACACTGAAGCTTTCTTT
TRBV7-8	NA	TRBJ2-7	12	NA	CASSPSSYEQYF	TGTGCCAGCAGCCCGAGCTCCTACGAGCAGTACTTC
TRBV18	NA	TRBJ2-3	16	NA	CASSPPVGQSTDTQYF	TGTGCCAGCTCACCACCGGTGGGTCAAAGCACAGATACGCAGTATTTT
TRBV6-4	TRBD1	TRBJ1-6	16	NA	CASSNNWDRGNSPLHF	TGTGCCAGCAGTAATAATTGGGACAGGGGTAATTCACCCCTCCACTTT
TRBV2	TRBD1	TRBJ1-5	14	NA	CASGDRVGSQPQHF	TGTGCCAGCGGGGACAGGGTAGGTAGTCAGCCCCAGCATTTT
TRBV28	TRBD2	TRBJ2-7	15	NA	CASSNFGSGNYEQYF	TGTGCCAGCAGTAACTTCGGGAGCGGGAACTACGAGCAGTACTTC
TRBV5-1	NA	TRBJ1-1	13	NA	CASSLVPGPEAFF	TGCGCCAGCAGCTTGGTTCCGGGACCTGAAGCTTTCTTT
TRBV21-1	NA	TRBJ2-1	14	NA	CASRMTSVFGEQFF	TGTGCCAGCAGGATGACTAGCGTGTTTGGTGAGCAGTTCTTC
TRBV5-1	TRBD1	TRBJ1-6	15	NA	CASSIGTAGNSPLHF	TGCGCCAGCAGCATAGGGACAGCCGGTAATTCACCCCTCCACTTT
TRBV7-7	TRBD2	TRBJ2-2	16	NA	CASSPTSGPNTGELFF	TGTGCTAGCAGCCCCACTAGCGGGCCCAACACCGGGGAGCTGTTTTTT
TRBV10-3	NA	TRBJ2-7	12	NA	CAISEDSYEQYF	TGTGCCATCAGTGAAGACTCTTACGAGCAGTACTTC
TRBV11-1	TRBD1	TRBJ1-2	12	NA	CASSGTGGGYTF	TGTGCCAGCAGCGGAACAGGGGGTGGCTACACCTTC
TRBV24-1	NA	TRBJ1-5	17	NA	CATSGIRKVYSNQPQHF	TGTGCCACCAGTGGAATAAGAAAAGTTTATAGCAATCAGCCCCAGCATTTT
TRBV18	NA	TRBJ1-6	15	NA	CASSDQGMYNSPLHF	TGTGCCAGCTCAGATCAGGGGATGTATAATTCACCCCTCCACTTT
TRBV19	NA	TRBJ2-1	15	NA	CASSMERASYNEQFF	TGTGCCAGTAGTATGGAGCGGGCAAGCTACAATGAGCAGTTCTTC
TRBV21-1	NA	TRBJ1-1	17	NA	CASSARGGQGTNTEAFF	TGTGCCAGCAGCGCGAGAGGGGGACAGGGAACGAACACTGAAGCTTTCTTT
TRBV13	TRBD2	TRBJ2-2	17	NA	CASSVGLAGGSTGELFF	TGTGCCAGCAGCGTTGGACTAGCGGGAGGTTCCACCGGGGAGCTGTTTTTT
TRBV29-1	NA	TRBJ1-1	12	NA	CSVVRMNTEAFF	TGCAGCGTTGTTCGGATGAACACTGAAGCTTTCTTT
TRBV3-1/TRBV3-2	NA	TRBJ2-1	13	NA	CASSRQTYNEQFF	TGTGCCAGCAGCCGACAGACCTACAATGAGCAGTTCTTC
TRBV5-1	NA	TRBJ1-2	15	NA	CASSLEVSSGRGYTF	TGCGCCAGCAGCTTGGAGGTATCTTCTGGCCGTGGCTACACCTTC
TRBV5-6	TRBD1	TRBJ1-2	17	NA	CASRHQTGTGPNYGYTF	TGTGCCAGCAGACACCAAACCGGGACAGGACCTAACTATGGCTACACCTTC
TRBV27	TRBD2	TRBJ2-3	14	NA	CASRSLAGADTQYF	TGTGCCAGCAGGAGTCTAGCGGGAGCAGATACGCAGTATTTT
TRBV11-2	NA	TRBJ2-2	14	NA	CASTSVWDTGELFF	TGTGCCAGCACCTCCGTCTGGGACACCGGGGAGCTGTTTTTT
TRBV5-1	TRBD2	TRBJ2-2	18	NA	CASSQETLAGGYTGELFF	TGCGCCAGCAGCCAAGAAACACTAGCGGGAGGGTACACCGGGGAGCTGTTTTTT
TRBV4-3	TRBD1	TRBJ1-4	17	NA	CASSQLTRGTANEKLFF	TGCGCCAGCAGCCAACTCACGCGCGGGACAGCTAATGAAAAACTGTTTTTT
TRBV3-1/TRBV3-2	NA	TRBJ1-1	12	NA	CASSHSGTEAFF	TGTGCCAGCAGTCATTCGGGGACTGAAGCTTTCTTT
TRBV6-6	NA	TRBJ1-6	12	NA	CASSSHNSPLHF	TGTGCCAGCAGTTCACATAATTCACCCCTCCACTTT